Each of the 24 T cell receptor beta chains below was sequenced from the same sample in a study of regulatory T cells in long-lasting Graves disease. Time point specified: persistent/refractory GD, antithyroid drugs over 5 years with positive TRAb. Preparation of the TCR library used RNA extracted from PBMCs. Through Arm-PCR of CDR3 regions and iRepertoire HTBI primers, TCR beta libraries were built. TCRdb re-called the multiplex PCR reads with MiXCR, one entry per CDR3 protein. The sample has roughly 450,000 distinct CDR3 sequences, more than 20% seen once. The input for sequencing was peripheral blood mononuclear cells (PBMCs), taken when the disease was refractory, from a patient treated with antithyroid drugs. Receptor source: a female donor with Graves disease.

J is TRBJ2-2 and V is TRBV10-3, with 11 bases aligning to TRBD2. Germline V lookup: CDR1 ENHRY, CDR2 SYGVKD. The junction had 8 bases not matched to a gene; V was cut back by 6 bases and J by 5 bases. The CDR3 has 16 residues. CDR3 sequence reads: CAISTSGSLRTGELFF. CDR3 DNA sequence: TGTGCCATCAGCACTAGCGGGAGCTTGAGGACCGGGGAGCTGTTTTTT.

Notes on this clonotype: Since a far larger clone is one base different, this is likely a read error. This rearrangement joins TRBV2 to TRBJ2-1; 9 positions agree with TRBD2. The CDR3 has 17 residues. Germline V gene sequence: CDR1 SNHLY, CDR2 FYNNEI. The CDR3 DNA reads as TGTGCCAGCAGTCCCTATAGCGGGAGTCCGATTTACAATGAGCGGTTCTTC. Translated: CASSPYSGSPIYNERFF.

CDR3 nucleotide sequence: TGTGCCAGCAGCGTAGGAGGTAGGCAGTTCTTCGAGCAGTACTTC. Residues: CASSVGGRQFFEQYF. J is TRBJ2-7 and V is TRBV9; D remains ambiguous. Germline V gene sequence: CDR1 SGDLS, CDR2 YYNGEE. The CDR3 is 15 residues long. With 0 bases removed from V and 6 bases from J, the gap between germline ends came to 16 bases.

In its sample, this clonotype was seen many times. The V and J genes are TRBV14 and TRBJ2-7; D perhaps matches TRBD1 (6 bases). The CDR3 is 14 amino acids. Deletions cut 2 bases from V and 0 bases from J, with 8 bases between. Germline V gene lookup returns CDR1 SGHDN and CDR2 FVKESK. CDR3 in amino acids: CASSQTGPSYEQYF. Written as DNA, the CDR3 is TGTGCCAGCAGCCAAACAGGGCCCTCCTACGAGCAGTACTTC.

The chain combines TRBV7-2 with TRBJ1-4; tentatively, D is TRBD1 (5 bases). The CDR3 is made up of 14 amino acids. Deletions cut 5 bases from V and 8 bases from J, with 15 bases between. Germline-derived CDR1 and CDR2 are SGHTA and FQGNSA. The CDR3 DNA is TGTGCCAGCAGCACCCGCGGGGGGGACGAAAAACTGTTTTTT. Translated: CASSTRGGDEKLFF.

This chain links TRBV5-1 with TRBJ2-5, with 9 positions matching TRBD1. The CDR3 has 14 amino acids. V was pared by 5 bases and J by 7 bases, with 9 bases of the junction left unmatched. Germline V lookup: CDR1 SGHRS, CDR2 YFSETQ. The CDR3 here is CASSLDRGGGTQYF. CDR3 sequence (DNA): TGCGCCAGCAGTCTGGACAGGGGAGGAGGGACCCAGTACTTC.

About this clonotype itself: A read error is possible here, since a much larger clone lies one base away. CDR3 protein: CASVRDSLYGYTF. The CDR3 DNA follows: TGTGCCAGCGTCCGGGACAGCCTCTATGGCTACACCTTC. The chain recombines TRBV6-1 with TRBJ2-4; 7 bases map to TRBD1. The last part of the DNA fits TRBJ1-2 better; the J call may be wrong. CDR1 is MNHNS, CDR2 SASEGT, per germline. The CDR3 length is 13 residues.

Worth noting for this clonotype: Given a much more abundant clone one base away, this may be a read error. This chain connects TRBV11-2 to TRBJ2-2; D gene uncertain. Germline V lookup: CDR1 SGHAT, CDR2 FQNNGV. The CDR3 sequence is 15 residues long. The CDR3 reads CVSSFSSPTTGELFF. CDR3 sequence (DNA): TGTGTCAGCAGCTTTTCCTCTCCAACGACCGGGGAGCTGTTTTTT. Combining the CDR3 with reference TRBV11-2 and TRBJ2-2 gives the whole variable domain EAGVAQSPRYKIIEKRQSVAFWCNPISGHATLYWYQQILGQGPKLLIQFQNNGVVDDSQLPKDRFSAERLKGVDSTLKIQPAKLEDSAVYLCVSSFSSPTTGELFFGEGSRLTVL.

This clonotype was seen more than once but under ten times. The CDR3 spells CASSLGEGQGYAYEQYF. CDR3 bases: TGTGCCAGCAGCTTAGGTGAGGGACAGGGATACGCCTACGAGCAGTACTTC. V is TRBV7-3 and J is TRBJ2-7; 9 bases map to TRBD1. J gave up 2 bases and V 2 bases, and 10 bases lay outside the gene matches. Germline CDR1 SGHTA, CDR2 FQGTGA. This CDR3 is built from 17 residues.

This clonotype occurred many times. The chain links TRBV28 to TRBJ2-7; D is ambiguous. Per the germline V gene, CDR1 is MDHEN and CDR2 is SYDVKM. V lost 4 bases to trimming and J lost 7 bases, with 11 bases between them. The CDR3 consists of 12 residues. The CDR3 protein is CASSSVNREQYF. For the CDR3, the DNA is TGTGCCAGCAGTTCCGTTAATAGGGAGCAGTACTTC.

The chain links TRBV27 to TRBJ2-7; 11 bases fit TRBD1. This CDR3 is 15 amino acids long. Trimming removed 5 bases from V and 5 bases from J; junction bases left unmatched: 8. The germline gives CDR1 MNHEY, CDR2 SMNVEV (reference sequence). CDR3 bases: TGTGCCAGCAGTCCGATGGGACAGGGGGGGGACGAGCAGTACTTC. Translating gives CASSPMGQGGDEQYF.

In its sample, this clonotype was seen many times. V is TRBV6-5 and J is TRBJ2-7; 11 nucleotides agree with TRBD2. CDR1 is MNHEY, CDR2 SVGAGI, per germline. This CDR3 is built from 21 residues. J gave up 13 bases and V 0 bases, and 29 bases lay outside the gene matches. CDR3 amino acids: CASSYSLWDIGTSGRSSTFYF. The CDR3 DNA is TGTGCCAGCAGTTACTCCCTATGGGATATCGGGACTAGCGGTAGGAGCAGTACGTTTTACTTC.

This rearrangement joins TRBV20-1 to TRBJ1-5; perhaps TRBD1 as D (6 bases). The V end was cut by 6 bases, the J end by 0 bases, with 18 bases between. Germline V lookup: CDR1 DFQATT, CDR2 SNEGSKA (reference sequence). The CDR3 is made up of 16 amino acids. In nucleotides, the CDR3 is TGCAGTGCACCGGCGGGGGGGGCTTATAGCAATCAGCCCCAGCATTTT. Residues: CSAPAGGAYSNQPQHF.

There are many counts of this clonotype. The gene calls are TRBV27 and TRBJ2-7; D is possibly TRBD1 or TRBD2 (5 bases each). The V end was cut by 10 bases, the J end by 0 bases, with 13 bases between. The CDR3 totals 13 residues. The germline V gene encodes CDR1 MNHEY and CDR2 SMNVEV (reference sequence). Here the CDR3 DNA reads TGTGCCACAGCGGAGACAGCCTCCTACGAGCAGTACTTC. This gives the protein CATAETASYEQYF.

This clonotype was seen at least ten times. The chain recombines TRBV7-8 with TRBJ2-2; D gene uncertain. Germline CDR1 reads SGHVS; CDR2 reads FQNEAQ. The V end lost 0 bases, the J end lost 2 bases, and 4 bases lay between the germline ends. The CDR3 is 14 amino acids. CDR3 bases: TGTGCCAGCAGCTTAGCACCTAACACCGGGGAGCTGTTTTTT. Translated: CASSLAPNTGELFF. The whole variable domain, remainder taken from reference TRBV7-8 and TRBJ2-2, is GAGVSQSPRYKVAKRGQDVALRCDPISGHVSLFWYQQALGQGPEFLTYFQNEAQLDKSGLPSDRFFAERPEGSVSTLKIQRTQQEDSAVYLCASSLAPNTGELFFGEGSRLTVL.

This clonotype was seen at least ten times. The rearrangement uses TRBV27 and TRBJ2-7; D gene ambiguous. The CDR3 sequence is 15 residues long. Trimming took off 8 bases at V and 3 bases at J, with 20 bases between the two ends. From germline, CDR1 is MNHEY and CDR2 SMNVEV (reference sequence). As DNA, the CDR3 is TGTGCCAGCCAACCGATCCCTAGATCTATCTACGAGCAGTACTTC. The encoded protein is CASQPIPRSIYEQYF.

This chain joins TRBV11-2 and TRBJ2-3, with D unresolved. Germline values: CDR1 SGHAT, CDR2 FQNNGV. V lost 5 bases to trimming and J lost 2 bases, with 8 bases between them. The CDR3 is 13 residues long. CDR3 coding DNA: TGTGCCAGCAGCCAAGAGCCCACAGATACGCAGTATTTT. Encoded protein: CASSQEPTDTQYF. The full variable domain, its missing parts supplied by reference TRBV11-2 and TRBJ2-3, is EAGVAQSPRYKIIEKRQSVAFWCNPISGHATLYWYQQILGQGPKLLIQFQNNGVVDDSQLPKDRFSAERLKGVDSTLKIQPAKLEDSAVYLCASSQEPTDTQYFGPGTRLTVL.

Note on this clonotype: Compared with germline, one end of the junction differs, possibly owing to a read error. CDR3 sequence: CASSVGGGMNSPFHF. CDR3 sequence (DNA): TGTGCCAGCAGCGTAGGAGGAGGGATGAATTCACCCTTCCACTTT. This sequence joins TRBV9 and TRBJ1-6; D uncertain. The CDR3 loop spans 15 amino acids. CDR1 SGDLS and CDR2 YYNGEE come from the germline V gene. The full variable domain, rest sourced from reference TRBV9 and TRBJ1-6, is DSGVTQTPKHLITATGQRVTLRCSPRSGDLSVYWYQQSLDQGLQFLIQYYNGEERAKGNILERFSAQQFPDLHSELNLSSLELGDSALYFCASSVGGGMNSPFHFGNGTRLTVT.

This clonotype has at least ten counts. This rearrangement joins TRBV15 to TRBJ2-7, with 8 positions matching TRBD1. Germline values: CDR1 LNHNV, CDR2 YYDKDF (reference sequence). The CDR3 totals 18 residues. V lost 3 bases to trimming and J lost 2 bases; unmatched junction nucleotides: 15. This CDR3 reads CATSSYRITGGSTYEQYF. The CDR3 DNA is TGTGCCACCAGCAGCTACCGTATTACAGGGGGGTCAACCTACGAGCAGTACTTC.

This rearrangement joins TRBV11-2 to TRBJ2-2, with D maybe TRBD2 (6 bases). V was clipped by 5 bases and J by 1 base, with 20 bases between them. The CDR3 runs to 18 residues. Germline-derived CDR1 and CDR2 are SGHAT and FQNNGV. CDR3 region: CASSTPLRWRGNTGELFF. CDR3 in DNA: TGTGCCAGCAGCACCCCCCTAAGATGGCGGGGGAACACCGGGGAGCTGTTTTTT.

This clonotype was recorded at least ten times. The CDR3 DNA follows: TGTGCCAGCTCACAGGGACTAGCGTTCGACGAGCAGTACTTC. Its protein product is CASSQGLAFDEQYF. The gene calls are TRBV18 and TRBJ2-7; 10 bases fit TRBD2. The ends lost 4 bases at V and 5 bases at J; junction bases unmatched: 5. Germline V CDR1 and CDR2: KGHSH, LQKENI. The CDR3 runs 14 residues.

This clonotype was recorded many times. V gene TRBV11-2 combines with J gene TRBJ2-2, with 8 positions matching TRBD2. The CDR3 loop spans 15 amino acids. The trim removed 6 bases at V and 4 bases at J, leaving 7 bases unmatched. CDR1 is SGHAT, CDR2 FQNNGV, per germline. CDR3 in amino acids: CASRGGGPSTGELFF. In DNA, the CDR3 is TGTGCCAGCAGGGGCGGGGGGCCCAGCACCGGGGAGCTGTTTTTT.

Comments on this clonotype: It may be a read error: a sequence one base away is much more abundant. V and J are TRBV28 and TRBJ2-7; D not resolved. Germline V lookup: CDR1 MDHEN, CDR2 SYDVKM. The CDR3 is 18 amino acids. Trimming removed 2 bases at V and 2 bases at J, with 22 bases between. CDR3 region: CASSLASNPQDPTYEQYF. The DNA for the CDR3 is TGTGCCAGCAGTTTAGCCTCCAATCCGCAGGACCCGACCTACGAGCAGTACTTC.

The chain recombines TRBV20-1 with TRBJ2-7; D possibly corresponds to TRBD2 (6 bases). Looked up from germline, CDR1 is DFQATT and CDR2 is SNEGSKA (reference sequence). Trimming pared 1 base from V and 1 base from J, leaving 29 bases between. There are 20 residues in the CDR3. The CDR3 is CSARGHSIAYRRAESYEQYF. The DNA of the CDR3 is TGCAGTGCTAGAGGTCATTCGATCGCGTATCGGAGGGCAGAGTCCTACGAGCAGTACTTC.